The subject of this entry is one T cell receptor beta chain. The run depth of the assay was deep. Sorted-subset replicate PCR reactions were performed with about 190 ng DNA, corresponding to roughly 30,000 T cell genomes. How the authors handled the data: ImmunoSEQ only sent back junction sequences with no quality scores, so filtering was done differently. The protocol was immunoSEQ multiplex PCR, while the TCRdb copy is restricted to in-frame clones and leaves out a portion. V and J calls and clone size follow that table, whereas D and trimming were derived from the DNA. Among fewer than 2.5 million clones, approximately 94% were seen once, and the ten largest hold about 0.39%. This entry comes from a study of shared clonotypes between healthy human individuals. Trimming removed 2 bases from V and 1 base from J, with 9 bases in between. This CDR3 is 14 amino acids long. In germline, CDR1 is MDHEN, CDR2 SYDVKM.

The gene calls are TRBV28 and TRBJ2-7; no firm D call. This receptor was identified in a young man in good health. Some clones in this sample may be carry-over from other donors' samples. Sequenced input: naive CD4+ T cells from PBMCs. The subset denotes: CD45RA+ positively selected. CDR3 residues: CASSLPMLSYEQYF. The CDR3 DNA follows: TGTGCCAGCAGTTTACCTATGTTGTCCTACGAGCAGTACTTC.